This T cell receptor (beta chain) was sequenced for a study of PD-L1 blockade in urothelial cancer. Study in general: Atezolizumab was started by patients in the mid-2010s at 1,200 mg intravenously every 3 weeks. Treatment start was followed by blood analysis at 3 weeks (second dose) and again at 6 weeks. Researchers found blood samples held a median of 141,255 T cells.

CDR3 length equals 15 residues. V lost 4 bases, J lost 4 bases, and 7 bases stayed unmatched. The germline V gene has CDR1 LNHDA and CDR2 SQIVND (reference sequence). Time point specified: peripheral blood 6 weeks after treatment start. The cohort comprised individuals with locally advanced or metastatic urothelial carcinoma. This clone was seen a handful of times. Measured with immunoSEQ multiplex PCR; TCRdb has only the in-frame clones, and not every one. The sample yields over 100,000 clones, approximately 90% seen once. The sequence was collected from a man in his fifties or sixties with urothelial cancer. The V gene is TRBV19, the J gene TRBJ1-5; 7 bases fit TRBD1. The input for sequencing was PBMCs, taken around atezolizumab (anti-PD-L1) treatment. The CDR3 region has the DNA TGTGCCAGTAGTAGAAGCCGGGACAGAAATCAGCCCCAGCATTTT. It translates to CASSRSRDRNQPQHF.